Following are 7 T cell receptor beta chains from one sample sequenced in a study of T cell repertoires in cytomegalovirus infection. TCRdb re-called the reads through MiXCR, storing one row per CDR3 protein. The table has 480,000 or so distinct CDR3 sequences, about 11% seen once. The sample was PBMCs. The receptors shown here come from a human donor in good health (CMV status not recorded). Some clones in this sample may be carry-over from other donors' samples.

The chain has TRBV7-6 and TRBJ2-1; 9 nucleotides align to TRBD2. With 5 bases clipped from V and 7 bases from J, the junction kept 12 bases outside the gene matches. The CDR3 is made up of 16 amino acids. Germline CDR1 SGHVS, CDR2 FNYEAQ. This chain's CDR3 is CASSDRLAVAMNEQFF. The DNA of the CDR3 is TGTGCCAGCAGCGATCGACTAGCGGTGGCTATGAATGAGCAGTTCTTC.

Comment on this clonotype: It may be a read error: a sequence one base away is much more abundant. CDR3 coding DNA: TGTGCCATCAGTGAGTCGGCGGGCTCCTACAATGAGCAGTTCTTC. Its translation is CAISESAGSYNEQFF. The chain carries TRBV10-3 and TRBJ2-1; TRBD2 is a possible D gene (5 bases). The CDR3 totals 15 residues. Germline lookup yields CDR1 ENHRY and CDR2 SYGVKD. V lost 0 bases, J lost 0 bases, and 6 bases lay in between.

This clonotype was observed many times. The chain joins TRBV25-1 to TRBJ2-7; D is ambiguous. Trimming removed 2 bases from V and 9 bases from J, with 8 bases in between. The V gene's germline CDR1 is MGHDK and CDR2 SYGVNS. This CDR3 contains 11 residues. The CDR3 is CASSEDPGQYF. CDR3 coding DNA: TGTGCCAGCAGTGAAGACCCAGGGCAGTACTTC.

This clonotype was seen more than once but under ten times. Here the CDR3 reads CASGSPPYGYTF. The CDR3 region has the DNA TGTGCTAGTGGTTCCCCTCCGTATGGCTACACCTTC. The V and J genes are TRBV12-5 and TRBJ1-2; D remains ambiguous. Germline-derived CDR1 and CDR2 are LGHNT and FRNRAP. V lost 4 bases, J lost 5 bases, and 8 bases lay in between. The CDR3 totals 12 residues.

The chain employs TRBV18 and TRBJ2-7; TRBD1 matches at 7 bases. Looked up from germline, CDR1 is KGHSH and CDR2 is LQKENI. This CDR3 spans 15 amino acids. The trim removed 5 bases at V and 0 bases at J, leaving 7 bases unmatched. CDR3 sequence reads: CASSSGQASSYEQYF. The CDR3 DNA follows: TGTGCCAGCTCATCCGGACAGGCTTCCTCCTACGAGCAGTACTTC.

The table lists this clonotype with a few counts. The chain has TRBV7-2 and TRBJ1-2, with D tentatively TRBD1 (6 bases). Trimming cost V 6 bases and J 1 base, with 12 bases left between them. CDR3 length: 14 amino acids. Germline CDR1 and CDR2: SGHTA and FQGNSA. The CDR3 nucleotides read TGTGCCAGCAGAAAGGGGGGTAGTAACTATGGCTACACCTTC. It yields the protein CASRKGGSNYGYTF.

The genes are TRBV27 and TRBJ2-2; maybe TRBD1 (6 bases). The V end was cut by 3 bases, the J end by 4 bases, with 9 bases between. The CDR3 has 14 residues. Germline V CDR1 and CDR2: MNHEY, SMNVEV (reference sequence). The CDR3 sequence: CASSFARGTGELFF. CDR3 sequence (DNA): TGTGCCAGCAGTTTCGCCAGGGGCACCGGGGAGCTGTTTTTT.